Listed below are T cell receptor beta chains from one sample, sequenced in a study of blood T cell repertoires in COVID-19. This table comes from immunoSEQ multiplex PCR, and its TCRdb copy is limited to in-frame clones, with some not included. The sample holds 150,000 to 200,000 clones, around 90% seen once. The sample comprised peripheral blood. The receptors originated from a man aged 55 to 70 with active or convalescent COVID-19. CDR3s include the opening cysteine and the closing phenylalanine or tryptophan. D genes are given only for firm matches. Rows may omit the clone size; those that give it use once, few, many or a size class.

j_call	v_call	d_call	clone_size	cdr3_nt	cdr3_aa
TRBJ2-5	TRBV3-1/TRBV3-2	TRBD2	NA	TGTGCCAGCAGCCAAGATGTGGGGGGGCAAGAGACCCAGTACTTC	CASSQDVGGQETQYF
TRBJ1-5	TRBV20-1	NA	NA	TGCAGTGCTAGTCTCCAGATTAGCAATCAGCCCCAGCATTTT	CSASLQISNQPQHF
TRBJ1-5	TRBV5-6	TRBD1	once	TGTGCCAGCAGCCGAATTGGGACAGCTAGCAATCAGCCCCAGCATTTT	CASSRIGTASNQPQHF
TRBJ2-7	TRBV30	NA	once	TGTGCCTGGAGTGTCGGTGTTAGCCGGTACGAGCAGTACTTC	CAWSVGVSRYEQYF
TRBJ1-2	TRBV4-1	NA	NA	TGCGCCAGCAGCCAAGAAGGGGGTAGTAACTATGGCTACACCTTC	CASSQEGGSNYGYTF
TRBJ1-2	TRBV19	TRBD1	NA	TGTGCCAGTAGTATGACAGGGGAGGTTGGTAATGGCTACACCTTC	CASSMTGEVGNGYTF
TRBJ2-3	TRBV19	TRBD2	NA	TGTGCCAGTAGTAGGGCGGGAGCTTCGCAGTATTTT	CASSRAGASQYF
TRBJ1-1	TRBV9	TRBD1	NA	TGTGCCAGCAGCGTAGTAGGGGGCTACACTGAAGCTTTCTTT	CASSVVGGYTEAFF
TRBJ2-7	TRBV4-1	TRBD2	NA	TGCGCCAGCAGCCAAGATCCGGGGGGGTCTGGGTACGAGCAGTACTTC	CASSQDPGGSGYEQYF
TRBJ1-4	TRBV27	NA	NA	TGTGCCAGCAGTTCCCCGGGTCGTAATGAAAAACTGTTTTTT	CASSSPGRNEKLFF
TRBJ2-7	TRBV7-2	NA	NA	TGTGCCAGCAGCGCCTCGGGTCGTCTCTACGAGCAGTACTTC	CASSASGRLYEQYF
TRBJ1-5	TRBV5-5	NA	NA	TGTGCCAGCAGCTTGGCCATTTCTCGGACGCCAGGGGGCAATCAGCCCCAGCATTTT	CASSLAISRTPGGNQPQHF
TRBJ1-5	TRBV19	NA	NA	TGTGCCAGTAAAACAGAGGAGGGTTTCAATCAGCCCCAGCATTTT	CASKTEEGFNQPQHF
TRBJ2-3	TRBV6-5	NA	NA	TGTGCCAGCTTTGTGCGGGACAGCACAGATACGCAGTATTTT	CASFVRDSTDTQYF
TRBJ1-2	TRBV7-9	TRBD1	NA	TGTGCCAGCAGTGAGGCAGGGGGCGGCTATCGCTATGGCTACACCTTC	CASSEAGGGYRYGYTF
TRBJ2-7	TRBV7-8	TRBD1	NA	TGTGCCAGCAGCTTAGGTCTCCTACGGGACAGGACCTACGAGCAGTACTTC	CASSLGLLRDRTYEQYF
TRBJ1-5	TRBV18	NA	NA	TGTGCCAGCTCACCAAGTTTGGCGGTACCTAGCAATCAGCCCCAGCATTTT	CASSPSLAVPSNQPQHF
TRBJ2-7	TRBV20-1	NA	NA	TGCAGTGCTCACAGGTCGTACGAGCAGTACTTC	CSAHRSYEQYF
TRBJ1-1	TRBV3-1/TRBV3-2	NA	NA	TGTGCCAGCAGCCAAGTGGCAGGTGAAGCTTTCTTT	CASSQVAGEAFF
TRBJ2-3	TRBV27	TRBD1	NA	TGTGCCAGCGGCGACAGGGACCCCCGCACAGATACGCAGTATTTT	CASGDRDPRTDTQYF
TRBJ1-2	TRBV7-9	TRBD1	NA	TGTGCCAGCAGCCCCGACAGGGGCTATGGCTACACCTTC	CASSPDRGYGYTF
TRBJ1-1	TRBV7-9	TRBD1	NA	TGTGCCAGCAGCAATACCGACAGGGGCGGCCTCACTGAAGCTTTCTTT	CASSNTDRGGLTEAFF
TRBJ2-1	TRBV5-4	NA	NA	TGTGCCAGCAATTTTGGGAGTTCCTACAATGAGCAGTTCTTC	CASNFGSSYNEQFF
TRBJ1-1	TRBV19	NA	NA	TGTGCCACCAGGGGTAAGACTGAAGCTTTCTTT	CATRGKTEAFF
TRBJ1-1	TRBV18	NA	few	TGTGCCAGCTCTCAACAGGGGAACACTGAAGCTTTCTTT	CASSQQGNTEAFF
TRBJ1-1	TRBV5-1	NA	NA	TGCGCCAGCAGCCCGGGAAGGTTGGACACTGAAGCTTTCTTT	CASSPGRLDTEAFF
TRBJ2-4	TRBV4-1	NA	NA	TGCGCCAGCAAGGGGAACGGAATAGCCAAAAACATTCAGTACTTC	CASKGNGIAKNIQYF
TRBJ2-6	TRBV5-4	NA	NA	TGTGCCAGCAGTCCCGACAGAGGTAGAACCAACGTCCTGACTTTC	CASSPDRGRTNVLTF
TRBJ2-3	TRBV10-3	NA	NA	TGTGCCATCAGCCTAGCCGCCGATACGCAGTATTTT	CAISLAADTQYF
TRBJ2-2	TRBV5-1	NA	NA	TGCGCCAGCAGCGGGGAGGCAGGGATTATCCCCGGGGAGCTGTTTTTT	CASSGEAGIIPGELFF
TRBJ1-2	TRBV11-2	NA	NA	TGTGCCAGCAGCTTAGATCAGGGGAACTATGGCTACACCTTC	CASSLDQGNYGYTF
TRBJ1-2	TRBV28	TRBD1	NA	TGTGCCACCACACAGGGGGCGTCCGATGGCTACACCTTC	CATTQGASDGYTF
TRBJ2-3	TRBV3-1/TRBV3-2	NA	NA	TGTGCCAGCAGCCAAGGAGGCGCAGATACGCAGTATTTT	CASSQGGADTQYF
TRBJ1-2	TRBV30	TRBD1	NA	TGTGCCTGGAGCCCGGACAGGGAGTACTATGGCTACACCTTC	CAWSPDREYYGYTF
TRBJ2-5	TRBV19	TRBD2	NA	TGTGCCAGTAGTATCCTTGGGACTAGCTTTGAGACCCAGTACTTC	CASSILGTSFETQYF
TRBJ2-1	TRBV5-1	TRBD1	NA	TGCGCCAGCAGCTTGGCGGGACAGGGACTCAATGAGCAGTTCTTC	CASSLAGQGLNEQFF
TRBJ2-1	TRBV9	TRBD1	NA	TGTGCCAGCAGCGTAGGGTCCGGGACAGTAGCTTATGAGCAGTTCTTC	CASSVGSGTVAYEQFF
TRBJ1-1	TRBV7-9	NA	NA	TGTGCCAGCAGCCCCCACGGCACTGAAGCTTTCTTT	CASSPHGTEAFF
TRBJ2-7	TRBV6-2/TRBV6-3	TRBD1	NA	TGTGCCAGCAGTTTCCAGACAGGGGCCCCCTCCTACGAGCAGTACTTC	CASSFQTGAPSYEQYF
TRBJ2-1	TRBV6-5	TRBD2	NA	TGTGCCAGCAGGCCTCTCCCGGGGGGGTACAATGAGCAGTTCTTC	CASRPLPGGYNEQFF
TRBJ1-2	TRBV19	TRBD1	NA	TGTGCCAGTAGTATCCAGGGGGCGTCTAGAGCTGGCTACACCTTC	CASSIQGASRAGYTF
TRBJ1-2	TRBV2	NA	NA	TGTGCCAGCAGTGAATTAAACTATGGCTACACCTTC	CASSELNYGYTF
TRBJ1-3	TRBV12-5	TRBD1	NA	TGTGCTAGTGGTTTGGTTTTGGGACAGGGGGACTCTGGAAACACCATATATTTT	CASGLVLGQGDSGNTIYF
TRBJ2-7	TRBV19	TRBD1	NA	TGTGCCAGTAGTAAAGGACAGGGGGCTATGGAGGACGAGCAGTACTTC	CASSKGQGAMEDEQYF
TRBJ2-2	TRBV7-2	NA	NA	TGTGCCAGCAGCTTTGGGGGCTTGAGTGCCGGGGAGCTGTTTTTT	CASSFGGLSAGELFF
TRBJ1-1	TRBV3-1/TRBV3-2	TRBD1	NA	TGTGCCAGCAGCCTCCGGGACAGGTTGAACACTGAAGCTTTCTTT	CASSLRDRLNTEAFF
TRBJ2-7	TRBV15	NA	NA	TGTGCCACCAGCAGAGATACAGGCTATGAGCAGTACTTC	CATSRDTGYEQYF
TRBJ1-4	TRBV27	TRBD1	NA	TGTGCCAGCAGTCCGATCGAGTGGACAGGGGGATCTGAAAAACTGTTTTTT	CASSPIEWTGGSEKLFF